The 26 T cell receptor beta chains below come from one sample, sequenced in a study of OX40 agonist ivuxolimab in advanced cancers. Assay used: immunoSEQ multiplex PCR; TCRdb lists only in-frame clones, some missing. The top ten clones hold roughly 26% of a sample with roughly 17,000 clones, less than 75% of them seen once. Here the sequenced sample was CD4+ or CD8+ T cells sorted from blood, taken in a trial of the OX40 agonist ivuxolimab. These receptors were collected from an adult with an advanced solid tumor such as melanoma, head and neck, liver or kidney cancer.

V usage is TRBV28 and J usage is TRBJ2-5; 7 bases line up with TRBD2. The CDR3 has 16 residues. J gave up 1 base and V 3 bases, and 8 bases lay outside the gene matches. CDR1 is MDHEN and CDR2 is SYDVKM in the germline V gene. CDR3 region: CASSFPLAEGQETQYF. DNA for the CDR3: TGTGCCAGCAGTTTCCCTCTAGCGGAAGGCCAAGAGACCCAGTACTTC.

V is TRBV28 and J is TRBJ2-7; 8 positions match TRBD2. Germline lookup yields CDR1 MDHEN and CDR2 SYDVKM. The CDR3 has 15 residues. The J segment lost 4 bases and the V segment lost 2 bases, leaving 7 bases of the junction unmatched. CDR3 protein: CASSLGTRFLYEQYF. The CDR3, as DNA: TGTGCCAGCAGTTTAGGGACTAGATTCCTTTACGAGCAGTACTTC.

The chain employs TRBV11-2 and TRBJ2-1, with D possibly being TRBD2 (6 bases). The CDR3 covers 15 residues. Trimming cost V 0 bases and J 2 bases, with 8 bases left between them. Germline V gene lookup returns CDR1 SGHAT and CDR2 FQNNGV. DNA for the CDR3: TGTGCCAGCAGCTTAGAAGCGGGCGCCTACAATGAGCAGTTCTTC. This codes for CASSLEAGAYNEQFF.

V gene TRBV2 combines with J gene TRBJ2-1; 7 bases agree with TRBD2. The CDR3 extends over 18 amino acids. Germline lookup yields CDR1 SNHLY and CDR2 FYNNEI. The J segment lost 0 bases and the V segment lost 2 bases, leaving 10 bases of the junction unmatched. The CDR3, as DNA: TGTGCCAGCAGTGAAAGAGTGGTGTGGGAGGGCTCCTACAATGAGCAGTTCTTC. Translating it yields CASSERVVWEGSYNEQFF. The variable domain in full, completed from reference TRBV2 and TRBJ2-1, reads EPEVTQTPSHQVTQMGQEVILRCVPISNHLYFYWYRQILGQKVEFLVSFYNNEISEKSEIFDDQFSVERPDGSNFTLKIRSTKLEDSAMYFCASSERVVWEGSYNEQFFGPGTRLTVL.

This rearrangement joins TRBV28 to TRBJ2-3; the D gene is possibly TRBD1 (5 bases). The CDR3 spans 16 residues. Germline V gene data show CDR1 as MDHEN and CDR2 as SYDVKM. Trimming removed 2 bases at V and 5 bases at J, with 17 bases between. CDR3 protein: CASSLIPLGVGDTQYF. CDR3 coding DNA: TGTGCCAGCAGTTTAATCCCCCTAGGGGTAGGAGATACGCAGTATTTT.

The chain's CDR3 is CASSQVGYTDTQYF. The CDR3 coding sequence is TGCGCCAGCAGCCAAGTTGGGTACACAGATACGCAGTATTTT. The chain uses TRBV4-1 and TRBJ2-3, with D hard to call. Trimming left V 1 base short and J 2 bases short, with 7 bases between. CDR3 size: 14 residues. Germline values: CDR1 MGHRA, CDR2 YSYEKL.

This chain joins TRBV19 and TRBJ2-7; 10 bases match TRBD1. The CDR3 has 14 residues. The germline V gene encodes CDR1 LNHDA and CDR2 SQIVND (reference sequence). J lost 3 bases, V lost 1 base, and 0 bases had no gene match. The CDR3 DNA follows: TGTGCCAGTAGTATAGGGACAGGGGGCTACGAGCAGTACTTC. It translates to CASSIGTGGYEQYF.

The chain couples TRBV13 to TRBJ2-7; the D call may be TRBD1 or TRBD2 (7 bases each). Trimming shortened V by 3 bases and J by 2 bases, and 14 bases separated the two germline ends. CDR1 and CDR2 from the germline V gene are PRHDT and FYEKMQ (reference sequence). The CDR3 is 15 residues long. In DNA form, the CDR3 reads TGTGCCAGCAGCTTCCTTCAGGGGGGGACCTACGAGCAGTACTTC. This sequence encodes CASSFLQGGTYEQYF.

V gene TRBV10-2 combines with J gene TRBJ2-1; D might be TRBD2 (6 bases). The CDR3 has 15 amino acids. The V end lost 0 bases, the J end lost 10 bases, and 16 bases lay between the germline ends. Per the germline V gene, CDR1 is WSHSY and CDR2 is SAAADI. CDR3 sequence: CASSESGLEGHEQFF. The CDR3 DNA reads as TGCGCCAGCAGTGAGTCTGGGTTGGAGGGTCACGAGCAGTTCTTC.

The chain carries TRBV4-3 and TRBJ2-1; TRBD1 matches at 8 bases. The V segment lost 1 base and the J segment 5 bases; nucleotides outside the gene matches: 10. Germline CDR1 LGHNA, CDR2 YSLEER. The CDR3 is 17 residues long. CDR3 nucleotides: TGCGCCAGCAGCCAAGTCTTTGGAGACAGGGGCGACAATGAGCAGTTCTTC. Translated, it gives CASSQVFGDRGDNEQFF.

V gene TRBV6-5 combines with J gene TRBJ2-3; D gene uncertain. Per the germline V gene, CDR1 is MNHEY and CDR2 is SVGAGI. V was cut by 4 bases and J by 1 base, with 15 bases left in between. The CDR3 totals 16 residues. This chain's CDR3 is CASSSLTATGTDTQYF. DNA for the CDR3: TGTGCCAGCAGTTCCCTCACGGCGACGGGCACAGATACGCAGTATTTT.

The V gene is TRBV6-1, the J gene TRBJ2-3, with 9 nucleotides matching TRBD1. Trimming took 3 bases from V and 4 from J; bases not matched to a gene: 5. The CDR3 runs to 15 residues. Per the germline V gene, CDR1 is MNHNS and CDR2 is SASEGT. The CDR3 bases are TGTGCCAGCAGTGAGGGGACAGGGTTTTCAGATACGCAGTATTTT. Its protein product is CASSEGTGFSDTQYF.

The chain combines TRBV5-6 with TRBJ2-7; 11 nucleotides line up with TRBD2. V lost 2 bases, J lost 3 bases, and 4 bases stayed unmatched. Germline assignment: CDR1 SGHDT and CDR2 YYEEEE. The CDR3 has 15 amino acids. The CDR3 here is CASSLGLAGNYEQYF. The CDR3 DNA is TGTGCCAGCAGCTTAGGACTAGCGGGCAACTACGAGCAGTACTTC.

CDR3 residues: CASSPTGTNTGELFF. CDR3 nucleotide sequence: TGTGCCAGCAGCCCAACCGGGACGAACACCGGGGAGCTGTTTTTT. This chain connects TRBV7-9 to TRBJ2-2; D perhaps matches TRBD2 (5 bases). The germline V and J ends were trimmed by 5 bases and 0 bases, with 10 bases remaining between them. The CDR3 runs 15 residues. Germline lookup yields CDR1 SEHNR and CDR2 FQNEAQ (reference sequence).

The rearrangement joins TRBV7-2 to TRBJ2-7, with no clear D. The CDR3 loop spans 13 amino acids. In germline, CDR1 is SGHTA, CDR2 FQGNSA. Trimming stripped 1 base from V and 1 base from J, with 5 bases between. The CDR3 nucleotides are TGTGCCAGCAGCTTAGTGGCGTCCTACGAGCAGTACTTC. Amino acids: CASSLVASYEQYF.

CDR3 bases: TGTGCCAGCAGCGTAGCCGCGCTTGGCGAGCAGTACTTC. It is translated as CASSVAALGEQYF. The rearrangement uses TRBV9 and TRBJ2-7; D not resolved. Trimming pared 0 bases from V and 6 bases from J, leaving 10 bases between. The CDR3 has 13 amino acids. Germline CDR1 and CDR2: SGDLS and YYNGEE.

In DNA form, the CDR3 reads TGTGCCAGCAGTTACTCGCGGGAGGGTGATACGCAGTATTTT. This codes for CASSYSREGDTQYF. This chain connects TRBV6-5 to TRBJ2-3, with TRBD2 matching over 9 bases. CDR1 and CDR2 from the germline V gene are MNHEY and SVGAGI. V dropped 0 bases and J dropped 6; count of bases not matched to a gene: 1. The CDR3 contains 14 residues.

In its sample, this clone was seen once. CDR3: CASSLEPGPYEQYF. In DNA form, the CDR3 reads TGTGCCAGCAGTTTAGAGCCAGGCCCCTACGAGCAGTACTTC. The chain employs TRBV28 and TRBJ2-7; D is ambiguous. This CDR3 spans 14 amino acids. The V gene lost 2 bases and the J gene lost 2 bases, with 10 bases spanning the gap. Germline CDR1 MDHEN, CDR2 SYDVKM. Drawing the rest from reference TRBV28 and TRBJ2-7, the complete variable domain is DVKVTQSSRYLVKRTGEKVFLECVQDMDHENMFWYRQDPGLGLRLIYFSYDVKMKEKGDIPEGYSVSREKKERFSLILESASTNQTSMYLCASSLEPGPYEQYFGPGTRLTVT.

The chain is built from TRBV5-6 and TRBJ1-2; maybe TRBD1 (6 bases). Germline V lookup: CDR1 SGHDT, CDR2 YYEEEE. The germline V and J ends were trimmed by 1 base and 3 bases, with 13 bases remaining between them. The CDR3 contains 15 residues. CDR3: CASSLSQGGYYGYTF. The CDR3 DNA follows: TGTGCCAGCAGCTTGTCACAGGGAGGGTACTATGGCTACACCTTC.

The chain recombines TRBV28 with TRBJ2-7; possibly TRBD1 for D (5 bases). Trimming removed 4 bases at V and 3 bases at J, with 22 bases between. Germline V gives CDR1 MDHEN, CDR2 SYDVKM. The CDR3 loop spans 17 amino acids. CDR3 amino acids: CASSSPREIAGRYEQYF. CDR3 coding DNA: TGTGCCAGCAGTTCCCCGCGCGAAATAGCAGGGCGCTACGAGCAGTACTTC.

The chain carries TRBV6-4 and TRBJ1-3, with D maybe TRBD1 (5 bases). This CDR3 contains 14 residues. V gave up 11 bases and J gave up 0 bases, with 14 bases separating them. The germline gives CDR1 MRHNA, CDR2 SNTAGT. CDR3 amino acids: CAWAVGDSGNTIYF. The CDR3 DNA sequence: TGTGCCTGGGCTGTAGGGGACTCTGGAAACACCATATATTTT.

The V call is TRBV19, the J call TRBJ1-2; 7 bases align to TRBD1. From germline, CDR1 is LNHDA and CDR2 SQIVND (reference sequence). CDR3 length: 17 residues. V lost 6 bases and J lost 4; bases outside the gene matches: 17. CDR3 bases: TGTGCCAGTAGGAACGAACCCCCCGGGACAGACCTCTATGGCTACACCTTC. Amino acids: CASRNEPPGTDLYGYTF.

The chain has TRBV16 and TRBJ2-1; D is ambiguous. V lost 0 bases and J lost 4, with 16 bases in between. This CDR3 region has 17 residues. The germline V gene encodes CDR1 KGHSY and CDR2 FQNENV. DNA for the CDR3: TGTGCCAGCAGCCAATCGGCCGGAACTAACCCTTACAATGAGCAGTTCTTC. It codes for CASSQSAGTNPYNEQFF.

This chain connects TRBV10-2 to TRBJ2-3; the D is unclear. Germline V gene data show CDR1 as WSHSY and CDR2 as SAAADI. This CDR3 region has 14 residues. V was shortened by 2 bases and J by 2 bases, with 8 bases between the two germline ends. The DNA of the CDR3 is TGCGCCAGCAGTGAGCGAGAGATCACAGATACGCAGTATTTT. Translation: CASSEREITDTQYF.

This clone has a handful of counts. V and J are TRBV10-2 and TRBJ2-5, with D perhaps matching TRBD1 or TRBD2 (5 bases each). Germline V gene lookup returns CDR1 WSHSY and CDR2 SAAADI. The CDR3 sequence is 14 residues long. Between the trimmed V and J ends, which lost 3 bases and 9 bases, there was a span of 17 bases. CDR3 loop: CASSDLATEGAQYF. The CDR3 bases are TGCGCCAGCAGTGATTTAGCGACAGAAGGGGCCCAGTACTTC.

CDR3 loop: CASRTKPGQGQETQYF. The CDR3, as DNA: TGTGCCAGCAGGACGAAACCGGGACAGGGTCAAGAGACCCAGTACTTC. The gene calls are TRBV11-1 and TRBJ2-5, with 9 bases that match TRBD1. The CDR3 length is 16 residues. Losses at the gene ends were 6 bases for V and 2 bases for J; bases not matched to a gene: 10. Germline V CDR1 and CDR2: SGHAT, FQDESV (reference sequence).